This T cell receptor beta chain originates from a study of CD8 T cells in ankylosing spondylitis. Study observations and caveats: Significant enrichment of disease-linked clones was reportedly seen in matched ankylosing spondylitis synovial fluid.

A single record per CDR3 protein comes from TCRdb applying MiXCR to the 5' RACE reads. The sample holds a few hundred thousand distinct CDR3 sequences, around 11% seen once. This clonotype has ten or more counts. The antigen is unknown. Sequencing was done on a sample of blood, either unsorted or a sorted T cell fraction (not recorded which). This TCR came from a male donor with ankylosing spondylitis or in good health (not recorded which).

The CDR3 DNA sequence: TGCAGCGTTGCAGGCAGTTATAGAGAGCAGTACTTC. Protein: CSVAGSYREQYF. The V and J genes are TRBV29-1 and TRBJ2-7; D not certain. This CDR3 spans 12 amino acids. The germline V gene encodes CDR1 SQVTM and CDR2 ANQGSEA. V lost 4 bases to trimming and J lost 7 bases, with 14 bases between them.